The rows below give T cell receptor beta chains drawn from one sample of a study of a mutant IDH1 vaccine in newly diagnosed glioma. Using immunoSEQ multiplex PCR, the repertoire was profiled, and TCRdb retains in-frame clones only, with some absent. The sample shows about 33,000 clones, around four fifths of them seen only once. These receptors lack a known antigen. The source was PBMCs, collected from a glioma patient whose treatment included an IDH1 peptide vaccine. All receptors come from a man aged 35 to 55 with glioma. Some clones in this sample may be carry-over from other donors' samples. The CDR3 runs from the conserved cysteine through the conserved F or W. The order of the fields is CDR3 DNA, CDR3 protein, clone size, D gene, J gene, V gene, CDR3 length. A D gene is named only where the DNA matches it firmly. Only some rows state a clone size, as once, few, many or a class for expanded clones.

TGTGCCAGCAGTTTGTGGGGCGGTGAAAAACTGTTTTTT | CASSLWGGEKLFF | NA | NA | TRBJ1-4 | TRBV27 | 13
TGTGCCACCAGCGAAAATTCACCCCTCCACTTT | CATSENSPLHF | few | NA | TRBJ1-6 | TRBV15 | 11
TGCGCCAGCAGCCAAGATGTTTTGGTGTTCACTGAAGCTTTCTTT | CASSQDVLVFTEAFF | few | NA | TRBJ1-1 | TRBV4-3 | 15
TGTGCCAGCCGCCCCGCAGGGTGGGAAAGCACAGATACGCAGTATTTT | CASRPAGWESTDTQYF | NA | NA | TRBJ2-3 | TRBV2 | 16
TGTGCCAGTTCTTCAGGGGGCGGTAACACAGATACGCAGTATTTT | CASSSGGGNTDTQYF | NA | TRBD1 | TRBJ2-3 | TRBV19 | 15
TGTGCCAGTATCGCCGGGACTAGCTACAATGAGCAGTTCTTC | CASIAGTSYNEQFF | few | TRBD2 | TRBJ2-1 | TRBV19 | 14
TGCAGTGGGGGGATGGGGGGCACGGGAGTCACTGAAGCTTTCTTT | CSGGMGGTGVTEAFF | NA | NA | TRBJ1-1 | TRBV29-1 | 15
TGTGCCTGGAGTTACGGACAGAGTACAGATACGCAGTATTTT | CAWSYGQSTDTQYF | NA | NA | TRBJ2-3 | TRBV30 | 14
TGCGCCAGCAGCTTGGGAGGGAATAATTCACCCCTCCACTTT | CASSLGGNNSPLHF | NA | NA | TRBJ1-6 | TRBV5-1 | 14
TGTGCCAGTTCCCTCGGTATTAATTCACCCCTCCACTTT | CASSLGINSPLHF | NA | NA | TRBJ1-6 | TRBV6-4 | 13
TGTGCCAGCAGCTTCAGCTCTGGGGCCAACGTCCTGACTTTC | CASSFSSGANVLTF | once | NA | TRBJ2-6 | TRBV5-6 | 14
TGTGCCAGCAGTGATTGGACAGGGGGCGCAGGGCAGCCCCAGCATTTT | CASSDWTGGAGQPQHF | NA | TRBD1 | TRBJ1-5 | TRBV25-1 | 16